The 14 T cell receptor beta chains presented below share a single source sample, sequenced in a study of identifying expanded T cells in peripheral blood. Clones were sequenced by immunoSEQ multiplex PCR, and TCRdb holds only the in-frame ones, with some missing. The sample has approximately 90,000 clones; around 88% are singletons. Sequencing was done on a sample of blood. Receptors originate from a person aged 18-70 years in good health.

The chain couples TRBV9 to TRBJ1-2; 7 bases agree with TRBD1. V lost 0 bases and J lost 2; bases outside the gene matches: 7. The CDR3 sequence is 16 residues long. Germline CDR1 SGDLS, CDR2 YYNGEE. CDR3 loop: CASSVAKTGRNYGYTF. In nucleotides, the CDR3 is TGTGCCAGCAGCGTAGCTAAGACAGGGAGGAACTATGGCTACACCTTC. Complete variable domain (other parts from reference TRBV9 and TRBJ1-2): DSGVTQTPKHLITATGQRVTLRCSPRSGDLSVYWYQQSLDQGLQFLIQYYNGEERAKGNILERFSAQQFPDLHSELNLSSLELGDSALYFCASSVAKTGRNYGYTFGSGTRLTVV.

The CDR3 DNA reads as TGTGCCAGCAGTCCCGGGGGTTGGGGGGCCAACGTCCTGACTTTC. It encodes CASSPGGWGANVLTF. The genes are TRBV28 and TRBJ2-6; D is possibly TRBD2 (6 bases). V gave up 5 bases and J gave up 4 bases, with 12 bases separating them. This CDR3 contains 15 residues. The germline V gene encodes CDR1 MDHEN and CDR2 SYDVKM.

The table lists this clone with a count of one. This chain joins TRBV25-1 and TRBJ1-4; D call uncertain. In germline, CDR1 is MGHDK, CDR2 SYGVNS. Trimming took off 1 base at V and 5 bases at J, with 5 bases between the two ends. The CDR3 is 13 residues long. CDR3 nucleotides: TGTGCCAGCAGTGAATCCGAAAATGAAAAACTGTTTTTT. Translating gives CASSESENEKLFF.

The chain combines TRBV4-3 with TRBJ1-6; no reliable D call. The CDR3 loop spans 14 amino acids. Trimming left V 0 bases short and J 9 bases short, with 9 bases between. Per germline, CDR1 LGHNA and CDR2 YSLEER. As DNA, the CDR3 is TGCGCCAGCAGCCAAGAGGCCCGGGCTTCACCCCTCCACTTT. Translating it yields CASSQEARASPLHF.

This chain links TRBV5-5 with TRBJ1-5; no firm D call. V was trimmed by 1 base and J by 7 bases, leaving 12 bases between them. This CDR3 spans 14 amino acids. In germline, CDR1 is SGHKS, CDR2 YYEKEE (reference sequence). The CDR3 reads CASSLLMGYQPQHF. The CDR3 DNA reads as TGTGCCAGCAGCTTGCTGATGGGATACCAGCCCCAGCATTTT.

The chain's CDR3 is CAIQTGGYYGYTF. The CDR3 DNA reads TGTGCGATTCAGACAGGGGGCTATTATGGCTACACCTTC. The chain uses TRBV2 and TRBJ1-2, with 10 bases aligning to TRBD1. This CDR3 has 13 residues. Germline CDR1 reads SNHLY; CDR2 reads FYNNEI. Using reference TRBV2 and TRBJ1-2 for the parts outside the CDR3, the full variable domain is EPEVTQTPSHQVTQMGQEVILRCVPISNHLYFYWYRQILGQKVEFLVSFYNNEISEKSEIFDDQFSVERPDGSNFTLKIRSTKLEDSAMYFCAIQTGGYYGYTFGSGTRLTVV.

The chain combines TRBV5-1 with TRBJ2-3; a weak D match, TRBD2 (5 bases). This CDR3 contains 15 residues. Trimming removed 1 base at V and 2 bases at J, with 11 bases between. Germline CDR1 reads SGHRS; CDR2 reads YFSETQ. The CDR3 protein is CASSLTLVLTDTQYF. The CDR3 bases are TGCGCCAGCAGCTTGACACTAGTTCTCACAGATACGCAGTATTTT.

The V gene is TRBV7-3, the J gene TRBJ1-1, with a possible D match to TRBD1 (5 bases). This CDR3 has 15 amino acids. V lost 2 bases and J lost 2, with 12 bases in between. Germline V lookup: CDR1 SGHTA, CDR2 FQGTGA. CDR3 region: CASSLGPGDNTEAFF. Here the CDR3 DNA reads TGTGCCAGCAGCTTAGGCCCCGGGGACAACACTGAAGCTTTCTTT. The whole variable domain, filled in from reference TRBV7-3 and TRBJ1-1, reads GAGVSQTPSNKVTEKGKYVELRCDPISGHTALYWYRQSLGQGPEFLIYFQGTGAADDSGLPNDRFFAVRPEGSVSTLKIQRTERGDSAVYLCASSLGPGDNTEAFFGQGTRLTVV.

The sample holds one count of this clone. V gene TRBV6-5 combines with J gene TRBJ1-2; 8 bases match TRBD1. Germline CDR1 is MNHEY and CDR2 is SVGAGI. The CDR3 has 13 amino acids. After removal of 9 bases from V and 8 bases from J, the junction contained 11 bases not matched to a gene. The CDR3, as DNA: TGTGCCAGTATCCGGACAGGGTCAGGCGGCTACACCTTC. Translated: CASIRTGSGGYTF.

This chain links TRBV7-2 with TRBJ2-1; TRBD2 might be the D (6 bases). Looked up from germline, CDR1 is SGHTA and CDR2 is FQGNSA. V was pared by 5 bases and J by 10 bases, with 18 bases between. CDR3 length equals 14 residues. The CDR3 nucleotides are TGTGCCAGCAGCCCAAGCCTTCTGGCGGGGGAGCAGTTCTTC. The encoded protein is CASSPSLLAGEQFF.

The chain links TRBV1 to TRBJ2-7; TRBD2, as called in the table, went unchecked against the DNA. TRBV1 is classified as a pseudogene. This CDR3 region has 19 residues. CDR3 bases: TGCACCAGCAGCCAAGATACCCCTCGAAGGCTAGCGGGGGTAAACGAGCAGTACTTC. Its translation is CTSSQDTPRRLAGVNEQYF.

V is TRBV9 and J is TRBJ1-3; the D gene is possibly TRBD1 (6 bases). Between the trimmed V and J ends, which lost 3 bases and 0 bases, there was a span of 10 bases. The germline V gene has CDR1 SGDLS and CDR2 YYNGEE. The CDR3 is 15 residues long. This CDR3 reads CASSETGSSGNTIYF. The CDR3 bases are TGTGCCAGCAGCGAGACAGGCAGCTCTGGAAACACCATATATTTT.

The chain is built from TRBV6-5 and TRBJ1-1; perhaps TRBD1 as D (5 bases). CDR1 MNHEY and CDR2 SVGAGI come from the germline V gene. Trimming removed 2 bases from V and 1 base from J, with 8 bases in between. The length of the CDR3 is 14 residues. The CDR3 DNA sequence: TGTGCCAGCAGTTACGACAGACAGAACACTGAAGCTTTCTTT. Its translation: CASSYDRQNTEAFF.

V gene TRBV6-4 combines with J gene TRBJ2-1; D is perhaps TRBD1 (6 bases). Germline assignment: CDR1 MRHNA and CDR2 SNTAGT. Trimming pared 2 bases from V and 0 bases from J, leaving 11 bases between. CDR3 size: 16 residues. CDR3 sequence (DNA): TGTGCCAGCAGTGACAATTACAGGGTCTCCTACAATGAGCAGTTCTTC. Encoded protein: CASSDNYRVSYNEQFF.